Reported below is one TCR beta chain. The study used a library that attached unique molecular identifiers to individual cDNA molecules. In the authors' workflow: Across samples, TCR counts had a median of about 93,000 and ranged from about 20,000 to 750,000. One entry per CDR3 protein results from TCRdb running MiXCR on the RACE reads. These V and J calls derive from TCRdb rather than the authors' analysis. This table has about 110,000 distinct CDR3 sequences, approximately 11% appearing once. The sample belongs to a study of human T cells and chemical hapten exposure. As for time point: patch test 1, 2 weeks after DPC sensitization. Treatment: therapeutic diphenylcyclopropenone sensitization with weekly scalp DPC. Blood was drawn before each patch test was applied. Germline V gene data show CDR1 as LGHDT and CDR2 as YNNKEL (reference sequence). With 4 bases removed from V and 0 bases from J, the gap between germline ends came to 22 bases. The CDR3 loop spans 19 amino acids.

The specimen was whole blood, collected in connection with sensitization to the hapten diphenylcyclopropenone (DPC). The rearrangement links TRBV3-1 to TRBJ1-3; D may be TRBD1 (5 bases). The TCR was taken from a woman aged 40 to 49 with alopecia areata. Some clones in this sample may be carry-over from other donors' samples. In DNA, the CDR3 is TGTGCCAGCAGCCGTCGGGACTCAAGAACTAGGGGCTCTGGAAACACCATATATTTT. It translates to CASSRRDSRTRGSGNTIYF.